This T cell receptor beta chain was identified during a study of shared clonotypes between healthy human individuals. About this clone itself: At one end the junction does not follow the germline gene, possibly because of a read error.

The CDR3 length is 15 residues. CDR1 and CDR2 from the germline V gene are SGHTA and FQGNSA. The table came from immunoSEQ multiplex PCR; TCRdb's copy has only in-frame clones and leaves some out. Seen here are millions of clones, roughly 93% observed once, and the top ten hold about 0.39%. The V call is TRBV7-2, the J call TRBJ2-1, with D possibly TRBD2 on 5 matching bases. Input material: naive CD4+ T cells from PBMCs. The subset is: CD45RA+ positively selected. The TCR was taken from a man younger than 35 in good health. Some clones in this sample may be carry-over from other donors' samples. The CDR3 here is CASSIASSSYNEQFF. DNA of the CDR3: TGTGCCAGCAGCATAGCGAGTAGCTCCTACAATGAGCAGTTCTTC.